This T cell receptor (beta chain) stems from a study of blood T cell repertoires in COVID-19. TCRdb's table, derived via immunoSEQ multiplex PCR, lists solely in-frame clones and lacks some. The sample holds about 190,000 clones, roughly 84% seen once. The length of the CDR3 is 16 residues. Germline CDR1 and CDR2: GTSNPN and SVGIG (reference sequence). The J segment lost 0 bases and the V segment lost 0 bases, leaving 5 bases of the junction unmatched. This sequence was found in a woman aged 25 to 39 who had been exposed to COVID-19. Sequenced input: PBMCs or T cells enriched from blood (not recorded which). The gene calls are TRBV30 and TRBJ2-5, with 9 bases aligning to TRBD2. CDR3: CAWSVGLAGNQETQYF. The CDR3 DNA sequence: TGTGCCTGGAGTGTTGGGCTAGCGGGGAACCAAGAGACCCAGTACTTC.